One and the same sample provided the 14 T cell receptor beta chains below, sequenced in a study of regulatory T cells in long-lasting Graves disease. Stated time point: persistent/refractory GD, antithyroid drugs over 5 years with positive TRAb. RNA extracted from PBMCs served as the sequencing template. Arm-PCR of CDR3 regions with iRepertoire HTBI primers generated TCR beta libraries. TCRdb independently ran MiXCR on the multiplex PCR reads; one entry per CDR3 protein. The sample lists nearly 350,000 distinct CDR3 sequences, around a fifth occurring once. Here the sequenced sample was peripheral blood mononuclear cells (PBMCs), taken when the disease was refractory, from a patient treated with antithyroid drugs. These receptors were taken from a female donor with Graves disease.

The chain links TRBV2 to TRBJ2-4, with 12 bases identical to TRBD2. Looked up from germline, CDR1 is SNHLY and CDR2 is FYNNEI. This CDR3 spans 19 amino acids. V lost 5 bases to trimming and J lost 0 bases; unmatched junction nucleotides: 11. Here the CDR3 reads CASSRTSGDLPGAKNIQYF. DNA of the CDR3: TGTGCCAGCAGTCGGACTAGCGGGGACCTCCCCGGAGCCAAAAACATTCAGTACTTC.

This clonotype was detected ten times or more. This rearrangement joins TRBV10-3 to TRBJ2-5; D perhaps matches TRBD1 (5 bases). Germline loops: CDR1 ENHRY, CDR2 SYGVKD. CDR3 length: 12 residues. Trimming shortened V by 2 bases and J by 6 bases, and 7 bases separated the two germline ends. CDR3 loop: CAISEPGKTQYF. The DNA for the CDR3 is TGTGCCATCAGTGAGCCAGGGAAGACCCAGTACTTC.

Remarks on this clonotype: Lacking the conserved final phenylalanine or tryptophan, this CDR3 likely reflects a read error. The chain carries TRBV13 and TRBJ2-7; TRBD2 matches at 7 bases. The CDR3 covers 16 residues. J gave up 3 bases and V 0 bases, and 8 bases lay outside the gene matches. Germline V lookup: CDR1 PRHDT, CDR2 FYEKMQ (reference sequence). CDR3 sequence: CASSLGASSGGYEQYL. The CDR3 region has the DNA TGTGCCAGCAGCTTAGGCGCGTCTAGCGGTGGCTACGAGCAGTACCTC.

This clonotype was picked up many times. The V gene is TRBV6-1, the J gene TRBJ2-4; TRBD1 matches 7 bases. The CDR3 runs to 16 residues. The V gene's germline CDR1 is MNHNS and CDR2 SASEGT. Trimming at V came to 6 bases and at J to 1 base, leaving 9 bases not matched to a gene. The CDR3 DNA reads TGTGCCAGCAGCCCACAGGGGAGAGGGGCCAAAAACATTCAGTACTTC. It translates to CASSPQGRGAKNIQYF.

The table lists this clonotype with many counts. V is TRBV13 and J is TRBJ1-2; 7 positions match TRBD1. V lost 4 bases to trimming and J lost 7 bases; unmatched junction nucleotides: 6. The germline gives CDR1 PRHDT, CDR2 FYEKMQ (reference sequence). The CDR3 consists of 13 residues. CDR3 residues: CASSSQGSIGYTF. In nucleotides, the CDR3 is TGTGCCAGCAGCTCACAGGGGAGTATTGGCTACACCTTC.

In its sample, this clonotype was seen many times. The chain uses TRBV27 and TRBJ2-7, with a weak D call TRBD2 (6 bases). Trimming left V 5 bases short and J 2 bases short, with 10 bases between. Germline lookup yields CDR1 MNHEY and CDR2 SMNVEV (reference sequence). The CDR3 has 13 residues. The CDR3 loop is CASSVRGAYEQYF. CDR3 in DNA: TGTGCCAGCAGTGTGCGGGGAGCCTACGAGCAGTACTTC.

At least ten counts were recorded for this clonotype. V gene TRBV29-1 combines with J gene TRBJ2-7; 13 nucleotides line up with TRBD2. Trimming at V came to 6 bases and at J to 6 bases, leaving 5 bases not matched to a gene. The CDR3 length is 13 residues. From germline, CDR1 is SQVTM and CDR2 ANQGSEA. Here the CDR3 reads CSVPGTSGIEQYF. The CDR3 region has the DNA TGCAGCGTGCCCGGGACTAGCGGGATCGAGCAGTACTTC.

V usage is TRBV7-2 and J usage is TRBJ1-2, with D uncertain. Trimming removed 0 bases at V and 8 bases at J, with 16 bases between. There are 15 residues in the CDR3. Germline V gene lookup returns CDR1 SGHTA and CDR2 FQGNSA. The CDR3 DNA follows: TGTGCCAGCAGCTTAGCGCGGACTCTAGGTTGGGGCTACACCTTC. This gives the protein CASSLARTLGWGYTF.

In its sample, this clonotype was seen once. Given a far larger clone just one base away, this is likely a sequencing read error. The chain employs TRBV12-3 or TRBV12-4 and TRBJ2-2; D gene unclear. This CDR3 comprises 11 residues. CDR3 residues: CACSFPGELFF. The CDR3 DNA reads TGTGCCTGCAGTTTCCCCGGGGAGCTGTTTTTT.

This clonotype was seen repeatedly, ten times or more. The chain combines TRBV7-2 with TRBJ2-5; the D gene is possibly TRBD2 (6 bases). V lost 1 base and J lost 5, with 11 bases in between. Germline assignment: CDR1 SGHTA and CDR2 FQGNSA. This CDR3 is 14 amino acids long. The CDR3, as DNA: TGTGCCAGCAGCTTAGGCGGGGAGTTCGAGACCCAGTACTTC. It codes for CASSLGGEFETQYF.

This clonotype was found a few times. The chain uses TRBV29-1 and TRBJ2-3, with 14 bases matching TRBD2. V lost 6 bases, J lost 5 bases, and 4 bases stayed unmatched. The length of the CDR3 is 14 residues. Germline CDR1 and CDR2: SQVTM and ANQGSEA. DNA for the CDR3: TGCAGCGTGATCGGACTAGCGGGGGGAGATACGCAGTATTTT. Its translation: CSVIGLAGGDTQYF.

This clonotype was recorded at least ten times. The chain uses TRBV12-3 or TRBV12-4 and TRBJ1-1; D gene ambiguous. Trimming stripped 8 bases from V and 1 base from J, with 14 bases between. The CDR3 consists of 14 residues. The CDR3 DNA reads as TGTGCCAGCCTGAATGTCCTTAGGAACACTGAAGCTTTCTTT. Translating it yields CASLNVLRNTEAFF.

This clonotype was found many times. The chain carries TRBV12-3 or TRBV12-4 and TRBJ1-5; D is possibly TRBD1 (6 bases). V was cut by 7 bases and J by 7 bases, with 11 bases left in between. The CDR3 is 12 amino acids. This chain's CDR3 is CASMGGEQPQHF. DNA of the CDR3: TGTGCCAGCATGGGGGGCGAACAGCCCCAGCATTTT.

The CDR3 DNA reads TGCAGTGCTAGTGGGACAGGGGGCAACTATGGCTACACCTTC. Translation: CSASGTGGNYGYTF. The gene calls are TRBV20-1 and TRBJ1-2; 12 bases are a match to TRBD1. Unmatched junction bases numbered 1, after V lost 3 bases and J lost 2 bases. The CDR3 spans 14 residues. Per the germline V gene, CDR1 is DFQATT and CDR2 is SNEGSKA (reference sequence).